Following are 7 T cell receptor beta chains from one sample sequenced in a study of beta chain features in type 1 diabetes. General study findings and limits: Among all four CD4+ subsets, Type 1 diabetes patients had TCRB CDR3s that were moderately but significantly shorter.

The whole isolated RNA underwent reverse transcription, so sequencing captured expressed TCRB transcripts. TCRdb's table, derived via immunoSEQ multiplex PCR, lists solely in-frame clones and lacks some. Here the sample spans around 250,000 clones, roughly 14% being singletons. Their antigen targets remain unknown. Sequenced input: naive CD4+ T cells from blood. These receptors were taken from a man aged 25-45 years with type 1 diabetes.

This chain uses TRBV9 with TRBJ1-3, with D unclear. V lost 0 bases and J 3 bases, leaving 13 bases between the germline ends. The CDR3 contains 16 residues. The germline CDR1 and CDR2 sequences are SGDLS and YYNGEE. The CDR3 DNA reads TGTGCCAGCAGCGTAGATGTCCCGACTCGTGGAAACACCATATATTTT. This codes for CASSVDVPTRGNTIYF.

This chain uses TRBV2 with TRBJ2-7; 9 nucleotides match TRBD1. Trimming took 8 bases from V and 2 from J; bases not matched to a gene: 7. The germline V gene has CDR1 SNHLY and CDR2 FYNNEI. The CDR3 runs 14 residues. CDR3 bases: TGTGCCAGCGTCCCCAGACAGGGGGCCTACGAGCAGTACTTC. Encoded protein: CASVPRQGAYEQYF.

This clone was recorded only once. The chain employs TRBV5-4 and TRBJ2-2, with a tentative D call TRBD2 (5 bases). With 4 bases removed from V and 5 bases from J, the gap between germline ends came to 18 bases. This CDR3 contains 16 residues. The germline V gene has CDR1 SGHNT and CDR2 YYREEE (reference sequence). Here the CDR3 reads CASSPGVGVGTGELFF. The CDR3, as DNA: TGTGCCAGCAGCCCTGGCGTCGGGGTGGGGACCGGGGAGCTGTTTTTT. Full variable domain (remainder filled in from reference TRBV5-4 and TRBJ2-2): ETGVTQSPTHLIKTRGQQVTLRCSSQSGHNTVSWYQQALGQGPQFIFQYYREEENGRGNFPPRFSGLQFPNYSSELNVNALELDDSALYLCASSPGVGVGTGELFFGEGSRLTVL.

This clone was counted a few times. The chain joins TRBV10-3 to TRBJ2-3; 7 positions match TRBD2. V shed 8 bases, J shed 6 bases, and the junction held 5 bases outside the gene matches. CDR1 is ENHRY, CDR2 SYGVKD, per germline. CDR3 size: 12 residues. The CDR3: CAIGGGPDTQYF. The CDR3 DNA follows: TGTGCCATCGGGGGGGGACCCGATACGCAGTATTTT.

CDR3 amino acids: CASSILDEQFF. CDR3 DNA: TGTGCCAGCAGTATATTAGATGAGCAGTTCTTC. The V gene is TRBV2, the J gene TRBJ2-1; unclear D gene. V gave up 5 bases and J gave up 8 bases, with 7 bases separating them. The CDR3 runs to 11 residues. CDR1 and CDR2 (germline): SNHLY, FYNNEI.

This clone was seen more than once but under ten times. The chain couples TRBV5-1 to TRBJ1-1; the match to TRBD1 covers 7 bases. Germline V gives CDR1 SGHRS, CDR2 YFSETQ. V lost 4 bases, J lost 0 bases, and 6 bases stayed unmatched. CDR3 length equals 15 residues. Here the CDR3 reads CASSTGQLMNTEAFF. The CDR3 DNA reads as TGCGCCAGCAGCACGGGACAGTTGATGAACACTGAAGCTTTCTTT.

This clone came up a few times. The DNA of the CDR3 is TGTGCCAGCAGCCAGACAGGGGATGTTGAAAAACTGTTTTTT. Translating it yields CASSQTGDVEKLFF. This chain connects TRBV5-4 to TRBJ1-4; TRBD1 agrees at 8 bases. The V segment lost 4 bases and the J segment 7 bases; nucleotides outside the gene matches: 6. The CDR3 runs to 14 residues. Germline V gene sequence: CDR1 SGHNT, CDR2 YYREEE (reference sequence).